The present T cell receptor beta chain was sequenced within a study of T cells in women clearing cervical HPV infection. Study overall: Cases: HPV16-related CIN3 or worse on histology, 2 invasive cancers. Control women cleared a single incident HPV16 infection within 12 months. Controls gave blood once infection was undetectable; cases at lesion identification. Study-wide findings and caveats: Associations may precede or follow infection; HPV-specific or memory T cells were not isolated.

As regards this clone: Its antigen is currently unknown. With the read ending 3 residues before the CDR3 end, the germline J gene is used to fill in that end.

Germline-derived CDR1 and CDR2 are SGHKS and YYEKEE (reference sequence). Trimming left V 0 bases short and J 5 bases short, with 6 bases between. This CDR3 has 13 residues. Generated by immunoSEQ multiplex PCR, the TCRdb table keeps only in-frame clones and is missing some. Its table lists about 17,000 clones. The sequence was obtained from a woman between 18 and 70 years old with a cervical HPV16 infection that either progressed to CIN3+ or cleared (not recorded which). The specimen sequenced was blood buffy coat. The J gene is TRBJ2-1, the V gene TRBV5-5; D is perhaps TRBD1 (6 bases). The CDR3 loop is CASSLAGDNEQFF. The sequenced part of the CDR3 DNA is TGTGCCAGCAGCTTGGCAGGGGACAATGAG.